The present T cell receptor beta chain was sequenced within a study of cytomegalovirus exposure and HLA in healthy donors. Turning to the study itself: The use of the same platform for the roughly 130 validation repertoires and the roughly 700 first-cohort repertoires was reported by a later analysis. Study-wide findings and caveats: The classifier reportedly diagnosed cytomegalovirus status with high sensitivity and specificity. There were some 150 TCR beta chains listed as cytomegalovirus-associated.

The table came from immunoSEQ multiplex PCR; TCRdb's copy has only in-frame clones and leaves some out. The sample shows about 180,000 clones, around nine tenths of them seen only once. A note on this clone: Its antigen is undetermined.

V was pared by 0 bases and J by 4 bases, with 9 bases of the junction left unmatched. Germline values: CDR1 SGHNT, CDR2 YYREEE (reference sequence). The CDR3 sequence is 17 residues long. The chain joins TRBV5-4 to TRBJ2-3, with 9 nucleotides matching TRBD2. The clonotype originates from a woman aged 25-40 years in good health and CMV-seronegative. Sequenced: PBMCs. The CDR3 protein is CASSLGGTSRYSDTQYF. The CDR3 DNA reads as TGTGCCAGCAGCTTGGGGGGGACTAGCAGGTACTCAGATACGCAGTATTTT.